The entry below describes one T cell receptor (beta chain). The antigen is unknown. This sample stems from a study of T cell responses to AZD1222 COVID-19 vaccine. Study summary: Second-dose intervals near 4 or 12 weeks were combined.

With 0 bases removed from V and 8 bases from J, the gap between germline ends came to 4 bases. There are 11 residues in the CDR3. Germline V CDR1 and CDR2: DFQATT, SNEGSKA (reference sequence). The data were produced by immunoSEQ multiplex PCR, yet TCRdb's version contains in-frame clones alone and is incomplete. The sample shows around 120,000 clones, around 88% of them seen only once. Points from the study as a whole: Just a handful of people given AZD1222 tested seropositive at baseline. CD4 TCRs covered the whole spike, strongest at regions 160-218 and 743-854. Unmutated variant regions reportedly attract nearly half of all spike-specific TCRs.

This material consisted of peripheral blood, taken on day 0 of AZD1222 vaccination. The sequence came from an adult in good health. The V call is TRBV20-1, the J call TRBJ1-4; D remains ambiguous. CDR3: CSARDREKLFF. Here the CDR3 DNA reads TGCAGTGCTAGAGATCGGGAAAAACTGTTTTTT.